The 32 T cell receptor beta chains presented below share a single source sample, sequenced in a study of blood T cell repertoires in COVID-19 (dated by TCRdb to 2020 to 2022). Library method: the immunoSEQ multiplex PCR assay. TCRdb obtained this table from immuneACCESS and retained in-frame rearrangements with V and J assigned. These tables miss some clones; where compared with another copy, unresolved V genes account for less than half of the shortfall, and the remainder is unexplained. The sample table records tens of thousands of clones; roughly 88% of these occur just once. In total, the top ten clones hold around 1.3% of the sample. The source material was peripheral blood. The receptors shown here come from a woman of 80 years or more with acute or convalescent COVID-19.

The chain joins TRBV7-3 to TRBJ1-6; no clear D. This CDR3 spans 16 amino acids. CDR1 and CDR2 from the germline V gene are SGHTA and FQGTGA. V lost 5 bases and J 10 bases, leaving 21 bases between the germline ends. CDR3 DNA: TGTGCCAGCAGCCTTCGACCGGGCGGACTACACTCACCCCTCCACTTT. It encodes CASSLRPGGLHSPLHF.

The genes are TRBV19 and TRBJ2-5; perhaps TRBD2 as D (7 bases). Trimming shortened V by 10 bases and J by 2 bases, and 26 bases separated the two germline ends. Per the germline V gene, CDR1 is LNHDA and CDR2 is SQIVND (reference sequence). The CDR3 loop spans 17 amino acids. The CDR3 sequence: CATSPGRGALGQETQYF. The DNA of the CDR3 is TGTGCCACTTCCCCGGGGAGGGGGGCGTTGGGGCAAGAGACCCAGTACTTC.

The chain links TRBV5-1 to TRBJ2-1, with 11 bases lining up with TRBD2. The CDR3 sequence is 15 residues long. V trimming: 7 bases; J trimming: 1 base; junction bases outside the gene matches: 4. The germline V gene encodes CDR1 SGHRS and CDR2 YFSETQ. The CDR3 loop is CASRTSGSSYNEQFF. The CDR3 DNA reads TGCGCCAGCCGCACTAGCGGGAGTTCCTACAATGAGCAGTTCTTC.

This chain joins TRBV19 and TRBJ2-4, with 12 bases lining up with TRBD2. This CDR3 region has 19 residues. CDR1 and CDR2 from the germline V gene are LNHDA and SQIVND (reference sequence). J lost 0 bases, V lost 5 bases, and 11 bases had no gene match. CDR3 protein: CASSRPTSGRSLAKNIQYF. CDR3 nucleotide sequence: TGTGCCAGTAGTCGGCCGACTAGCGGGAGAAGCCTAGCCAAAAACATTCAGTACTTC.

The chain carries TRBV3-1 (or the pseudogene TRBV3-2) and TRBJ1-6; unclear D gene. The V gene lost 10 bases and the J gene lost 4 bases, with 17 bases spanning the gap. The length of the CDR3 is 15 residues. Germline CDR1 LGHDT, CDR2 YNNKEL (reference sequence). CDR3 nucleotide sequence: TGTGCCACCCGTCCGGGTGGGTCGTATAATTCACCCCTCCACTTT. Protein sequence: CATRPGGSYNSPLHF.

The rearrangement uses TRBV5-5 and TRBJ2-5; 15 bases agree with TRBD2. Germline values: CDR1 SGHKS, CDR2 YYEKEE (reference sequence). This CDR3 comprises 17 residues. J was trimmed by 3 bases and V by 5 bases; bases with no gene match: 8. As DNA, the CDR3 is TGTGCCAGCAGTTCCGGGACTAGCGGGGGGATTGAAGAGACCCAGTACTTC. This gives the protein CASSSGTSGGIEETQYF. Based on the CDR3 plus reference TRBV5-5 and TRBJ2-5, the full variable domain is DAGVTQSPTHLIKTRGQQVTLRCSPISGHKSVSWYQQVLGQGPQFIFQYYEKEERGRGNFPDRFSARQFPNYSSELNVNALLLGDSALYLCASSSGTSGGIEETQYFGPGTRLLVL.

Regarding this clone: The junction departs from germline at one end; a sequencing error may be responsible. The rearrangement joins TRBV30 to TRBJ1-2, with D possibly TRBD1 on 5 matching bases. The CDR3 sequence is 10 residues long. Germline loops: CDR1 GTSNPN, CDR2 SVGIG (reference sequence). The DNA of the CDR3 is TGTGCCTGGTCCCCTCACGGGGGGGGCTTC. It translates to CAWSPHGGGF.

This sequence joins TRBV12-3 or TRBV12-4 and TRBJ2-3; 7 bases fit TRBD1. Trimming cost V 6 bases and J 1 base; bases outside gene matches: 1. The CDR3 has 13 amino acids. CDR3 in amino acids: CASRQGGTDTQYF. CDR3 nucleotides: TGTGCCAGCAGGCAGGGGGGCACAGATACGCAGTATTTT.

V gene TRBV5-1 combines with J gene TRBJ2-2; 8 bases map to TRBD2. V shed 2 bases, J shed 4 bases, and the junction held 10 bases outside the gene matches. The CDR3 totals 17 residues. Germline CDR1 is SGHRS and CDR2 is YFSETQ. The CDR3: CASSLRPQAGGTGELFF. The DNA of the CDR3 is TGCGCCAGCAGCTTACGGCCTCAGGCGGGGGGCACCGGGGAGCTGTTTTTT. Full variable domain (remainder filled in from reference TRBV5-1 and TRBJ2-2): KAGVTQTPRYLIKTRGQQVTLSCSPISGHRSVSWYQQTPGQGLQFLFEYFSETQRNKGNFPGRFSGRQFSNSRSEMNVSTLELGDSALYLCASSLRPQAGGTGELFFGEGSRLTVL.

This clone has a handful of counts. This chain links TRBV3-1 (or the pseudogene TRBV3-2) with TRBJ2-7; TRBD1 might be the D (6 bases). In germline, CDR1 is LGHDT, CDR2 YNNKEL (reference sequence). Between the trimmed V and J ends, which lost 2 bases and 8 bases, there was a span of 13 bases. The CDR3 sequence is 13 residues long. The DNA of the CDR3 is TGTGCCAGCAGCCAACTCCGGGACACCCAGCAGTACTTC. Residues: CASSQLRDTQQYF.

This sequence joins TRBV7-6 and TRBJ1-1; the D is unclear. This CDR3 is 15 amino acids long. Germline loops: CDR1 SGHVS, CDR2 FNYEAQ. V dropped 2 bases and J dropped 0 bases, with 10 bases sitting between them. The CDR3 DNA follows: TGTGCCAGCAGCTTAAGGGCGACTATGAACACTGAAGCTTTCTTT. Its protein is CASSLRATMNTEAFF.

The chain employs TRBV6-2 or TRBV6-3 and TRBJ1-5; D not resolved. Germline loops: CDR1 MNHEY, CDR2 SVGEGT. The V end was cut by 4 bases, the J end by 0 bases, with 10 bases between. The CDR3 runs 15 residues. In DNA form, the CDR3 reads TGTGCCAGCAGTTTTGCAGACAATAGCAATCAGCCCCAGCATTTT. As protein: CASSFADNSNQPQHF.

This clone has only a few counts. The rearrangement links TRBV19 to TRBJ1-1, with TRBD1 identical over 11 bases. Germline trimming cut 5 bases from V and 4 bases from J; bases unmatched to any gene: 9. The germline V gene encodes CDR1 LNHDA and CDR2 SQIVND (reference sequence). This CDR3 contains 16 residues. The CDR3 region is CASSAGQGARSTEAFF. CDR3 nucleotides: TGTGCCAGTAGTGCCGGACAGGGGGCTAGAAGCACTGAAGCTTTCTTT.

The gene calls are TRBV19 and TRBJ1-3; D unresolved. Trimming took 4 bases from V and 0 from J, leaving 10 bases between them. Germline V gene lookup returns CDR1 LNHDA and CDR2 SQIVND (reference sequence). The CDR3 has 15 residues. The CDR3: CASSRLGNSGNTIYF. As DNA, the CDR3 is TGTGCCAGTAGTAGGCTAGGAAACTCTGGAAACACCATATATTTT.

The V and J genes are TRBV5-6 and TRBJ2-3, with 7 positions matching TRBD2. Looked up from germline, CDR1 is SGHDT and CDR2 is YYEEEE. After removal of 4 bases from V and 2 bases from J, the junction contained 10 bases not matched to a gene. This CDR3 contains 16 residues. The DNA for the CDR3 is TGTGCCAGCAGCGGGTCGGGGGGTCGATCCACAGATACGCAGTATTTT. Encoded protein: CASSGSGGRSTDTQYF.

V gene TRBV7-2 combines with J gene TRBJ1-2, with 9 bases fitting TRBD1. The CDR3 loop spans 13 amino acids. Germline loops: CDR1 SGHTA, CDR2 FQGNSA. V lost 1 base, J lost 11 bases, and 5 bases stayed unmatched. Written as DNA, the CDR3 is TGTGCCAGCAGCTTAGGGACAGGGGCCACTTACACCTTC. It encodes CASSLGTGATYTF.

The chain uses TRBV7-9 and TRBJ2-1, with TRBD1 identical over 8 bases. After removal of 5 bases from V and 4 bases from J, the junction contained 4 bases not matched to a gene. Germline V gene sequence: CDR1 SEHNR, CDR2 FQNEAQ (reference sequence). The CDR3 totals 14 residues. CDR3 region: CASSPGQAYNEQFF. As DNA, the CDR3 is TGTGCCAGCAGCCCGGGACAGGCTTACAATGAGCAGTTCTTC.

J is TRBJ1-2 and V is TRBV5-5, with D unclear. This CDR3 is 14 amino acids long. Deletions cut 4 bases from V and 2 bases from J, with 12 bases between. Germline CDR1 SGHKS, CDR2 YYEKEE (reference sequence). The CDR3 is CASSLHLENYGYTF. The DNA of the CDR3 is TGTGCCAGCAGCCTCCACCTAGAGAACTATGGCTACACCTTC.

This clone was observed a single time. The chain uses TRBV19 and TRBJ2-5; 12 bases are a match to TRBD2. The germline CDR1 and CDR2 sequences are LNHDA and SQIVND (reference sequence). The V segment lost 5 bases and the J segment 1 base; nucleotides outside the gene matches: 8. The CDR3 contains 17 residues. Written as DNA, the CDR3 is TGTGCCAGTAGTCTCAGGACTAGCGGGATCACCCAAGAGACCCAGTACTTC. This gives the protein CASSLRTSGITQETQYF.

CDR3 sequence (DNA): TGTGCCAGTAGTATAGTCCCCGGGTCGGCAGATACGCAGTATTTT. Amino acids: CASSIVPGSADTQYF. The rearrangement uses TRBV19 and TRBJ2-3; D unclear. The V end lost 1 base, the J end lost 4 bases, and 12 bases lay between the germline ends. This CDR3 spans 15 amino acids. CDR1 and CDR2 from the germline V gene are LNHDA and SQIVND (reference sequence).

The chain joins TRBV15 to TRBJ1-4; 8 bases fit TRBD1. This CDR3 contains 20 residues. V was clipped by 0 bases and J by 8 bases; unmatched bases: 20. CDR1 and CDR2 from the germline V gene are LNHNV and YYDKDF (reference sequence). The CDR3 DNA sequence: TGTGCCACCAGCAGAGATCTCTTCGCGGGACAGGCGACCGATAGGGAAAAACTGTTTTTT. Protein: CATSRDLFAGQATDREKLFF.

The chain uses TRBV28 and TRBJ2-7, with a weak D call TRBD1 (6 bases). This CDR3 is 16 amino acids long. The germline CDR1 and CDR2 sequences are MDHEN and SYDVKM. V was cut by 7 bases and J by 2 bases, with 21 bases left in between. CDR3 sequence (DNA): TGTGCCAGCATCCCCCCCCCAGGGGACGGAACCTACGAGCAGTACTTC. It specifies CASIPPPGDGTYEQYF.

The CDR3 loop reads CASSIDRGDSPLHF. CDR3 sequence (DNA): TGTGCCAGTAGTATTGACAGGGGAGATTCACCCCTCCACTTT. The rearrangement joins TRBV19 to TRBJ1-6; 8 bases match TRBD1. Germline CDR1 LNHDA, CDR2 SQIVND (reference sequence). Trimming at V came to 3 bases and at J to 8 bases, leaving 3 bases not matched to a gene. This CDR3 is 14 amino acids long.

The genes are TRBV9 and TRBJ2-7; tentatively, D is TRBD1 (6 bases). The V gene's germline CDR1 is SGDLS and CDR2 YYNGEE. CDR3 length: 15 residues. V was pared by 4 bases and J by 1 base, with 15 bases between. Written as DNA, the CDR3 is TGTGCCAGCAGCACCCGGGACACCGATTCCTACGAGCAGTACTTC. Its translation: CASSTRDTDSYEQYF.

V is TRBV7-9 and J is TRBJ2-7, with 9 nucleotides matching TRBD1. Germline-derived CDR1 and CDR2 are SEHNR and FQNEAQ (reference sequence). Trimming took 2 bases from V and 1 from J; bases not matched to a gene: 3. This CDR3 contains 15 residues. The CDR3 protein is CASSLHGTGSYEQYF. The CDR3 coding sequence is TGTGCCAGCAGCTTACACGGGACAGGGTCCTACGAGCAGTACTTC.

This sequence joins TRBV5-6 and TRBJ2-5; D call uncertain. Trimming cost V 0 bases and J 5 bases, with 5 bases left between them. From germline, CDR1 is SGHDT and CDR2 YYEEEE. CDR3 length equals 12 residues. The CDR3 region has the DNA TGTGCCAGCAGCTTGGTCGAGGAGACCCAGTACTTC. Amino acid sequence: CASSLVEETQYF. The full variable domain, in which reference TRBV5-6 and TRBJ2-5 provide the parts outside the CDR3, is DAGVTQSPTHLIKTRGQQVTLRCSPKSGHDTVSWYQQALGQGPQFIFQYYEEEERQRGNFPDRFSGHQFPNYSSELNVNALLLGDSALYLCASSLVEETQYFGPGTRLLVL.

CDR3 protein: CASSGLYNEQFF. CDR3 DNA sequence: TGTGCCAGTTCTGGACTCTACAATGAGCAGTTCTTC. The chain is built from TRBV2 and TRBJ2-1, with D perhaps TRBD2 (5 bases). Germline V CDR1 and CDR2: SNHLY, FYNNEI. The CDR3 sequence is 12 residues long. The V end was cut by 9 bases, the J end by 3 bases, with 9 bases between.

The rearrangement uses TRBV6-5 and TRBJ1-2; no clear D. The CDR3 has 15 residues. Germline assignment: CDR1 MNHEY and CDR2 SVGAGI. V lost 0 bases and J lost 5, with 13 bases in between. The CDR3 here is CASSYSSGMGYGYTF. CDR3 sequence (DNA): TGTGCCAGCAGTTACTCGTCGGGAATGGGGTATGGCTACACCTTC.

The rearrangement uses TRBV9 and TRBJ2-7; 7 nucleotides match TRBD2. CDR1 and CDR2 from the germline V gene are SGDLS and YYNGEE. J lost 5 bases, V lost 4 bases, and 15 bases had no gene match. The CDR3 spans 16 residues. The DNA for the CDR3 is TGTGCCAGCAGCCCGGGGGGTCCCAGAGGCCTTGACGAGCAGTACTTC. This sequence encodes CASSPGGPRGLDEQYF.

This rearrangement joins TRBV19 to TRBJ1-1; D perhaps matches TRBD1 (5 bases). Germline CDR1 is LNHDA and CDR2 is SQIVND (reference sequence). The V and J ends lost 5 bases and 1 base respectively, with 14 bases between them. The CDR3 spans 15 residues. The CDR3 DNA is TGTGCCAGTAGTCCCGTGGGGGGTGAGAACACTGAAGCTTTCTTT. Translated: CASSPVGGENTEAFF.

In the case of this clone: At the DNA level, this CDR3 is encoded by other sequences in the same sample as well. V is TRBV27 and J is TRBJ1-2, with 7 bases aligning to TRBD1. CDR3 size: 12 residues. Germline V gene sequence: CDR1 MNHEY, CDR2 SMNVEV (reference sequence). V lost 5 bases to trimming and J lost 5 bases; unmatched junction nucleotides: 2. The CDR3 sequence: CASSPGGYGYTF. In DNA, the CDR3 is TGTGCCAGCAGTCCAGGGGGGTATGGCTACACCTTC.

The V gene is TRBV5-1, the J gene TRBJ1-1, with D unresolved. The V end was cut by 2 bases, the J end by 3 bases, with 11 bases between. There are 14 residues in the CDR3. Per the germline V gene, CDR1 is SGHRS and CDR2 is YFSETQ. This CDR3 reads CASSLRGFDTEAFF. The CDR3 coding sequence is TGCGCCAGCAGCTTACGAGGGTTTGACACTGAAGCTTTCTTT.